The clone carrying this T cell receptor (beta chain) was seen ten or more times. The target antigen is unknown. This entry comes from a study of Graves' ophthalmopathy and Graves' hyperthyroidism. With 5 bases removed from V and 9 bases from J, the gap between germline ends came to 23 bases. The CDR3 spans 14 residues. Germline V gene data show CDR1 as DFQATT and CDR2 as SNEGSKA (reference sequence). Regarding the study as a whole: Most thyroid-expanded clonotypes exceeding 0.001 frequency were also found in blood.

The study amplified TCR beta CDR3 regions using RNA transcripts. In the first round, RT-PCR was carried out with HTBI primers, and a multiplex PCR formed the second round. TCRdb itself ran the multiplex PCR reads through MiXCR, one entry per CDR3 protein. The repertoire consists of 200,000 to 250,000 distinct CDR3 sequences, with roughly 27% occurring once and the leading ten covering around 9.8%. Lactation, pregnancy, uncontrolled infections and other autoimmune diseases were all grounds for excluding patients. The evidence that diagnosis relied on was clinical symptoms, serum thyroxine, TRAb, thyroid ultrasound and orbital computed tomography.

The chain uses TRBV20-1 and TRBJ2-7, with D maybe TRBD2 (5 bases). This sequence was found in a man aged 50-60 years with Graves' ophthalmopathy. What was sequenced was peripheral blood. This chain's CDR3 is CSAAIPGRNRGQYF. The CDR3, as DNA: TGCAGTGCTGCGATACCGGGCCGAAACCGGGGGCAGTACTTC.